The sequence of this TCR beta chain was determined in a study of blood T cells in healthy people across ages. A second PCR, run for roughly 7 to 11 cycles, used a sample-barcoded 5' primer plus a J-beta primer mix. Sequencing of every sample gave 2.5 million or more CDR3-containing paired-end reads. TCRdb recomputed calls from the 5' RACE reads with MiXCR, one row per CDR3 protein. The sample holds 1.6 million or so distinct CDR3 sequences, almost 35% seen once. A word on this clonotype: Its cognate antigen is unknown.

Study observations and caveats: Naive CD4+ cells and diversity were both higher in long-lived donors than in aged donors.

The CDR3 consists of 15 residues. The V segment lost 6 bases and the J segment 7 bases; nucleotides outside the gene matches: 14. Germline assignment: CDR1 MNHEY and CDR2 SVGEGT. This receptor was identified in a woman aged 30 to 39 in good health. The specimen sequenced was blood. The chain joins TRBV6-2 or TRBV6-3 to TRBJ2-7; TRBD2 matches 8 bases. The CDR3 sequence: CASSLVGLASDEQYF. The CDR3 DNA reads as TGTGCCAGCAGCCTCGTCGGACTAGCCTCCGATGAGCAGTACTTC.